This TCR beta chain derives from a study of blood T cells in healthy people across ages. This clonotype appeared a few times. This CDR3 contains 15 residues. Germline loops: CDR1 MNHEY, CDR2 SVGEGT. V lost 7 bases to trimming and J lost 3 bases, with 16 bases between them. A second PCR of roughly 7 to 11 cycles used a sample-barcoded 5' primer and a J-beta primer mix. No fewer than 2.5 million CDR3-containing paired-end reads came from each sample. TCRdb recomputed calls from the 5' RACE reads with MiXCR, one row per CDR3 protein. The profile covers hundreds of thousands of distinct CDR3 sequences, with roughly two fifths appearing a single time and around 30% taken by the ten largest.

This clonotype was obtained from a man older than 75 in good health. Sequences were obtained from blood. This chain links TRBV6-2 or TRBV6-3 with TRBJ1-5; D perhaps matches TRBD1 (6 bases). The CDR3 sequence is CASTGDAHINQPQHF. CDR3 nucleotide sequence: TGTGCCAGCACAGGGGACGCCCATATCAATCAGCCCCAGCATTTT.